The text below deals with one T cell receptor beta chain. The time point denotes: after trial treatment. Treatment denoted: LDRT plus nivolumab, ipilimumab, low-dose cyclophosphamide and aspirin (RACIN trial). In the RACIN dose-escalation trial, donors got nivolumab plus ipilimumab with aspirin, cyclophosphamide and radiotherapy. Primers used for first-strand cDNA, a TRAV- and TRBV-specific set, covered both alpha and beta chains. TCR amplification ran roughly 20 PCR cycles using constant-region and V-primer adapter primers. The isolated mRNA underwent amplification through in vitro transcription. TCRdb called the reads again in MiXCR, with one record for every CDR3 protein. The repertoire includes roughly 95,000 distinct CDR3 sequences, 20% to 25% of them detected once, and 9.5% to 15% sits in the top ten. This sample was included in a study of low-dose radiotherapy and immunotherapy resistance in tumors. About the study: Intravenous administration to patients comprised nivolumab at 240 mg every two weeks and ipilimumab at 1 mg/kg every six weeks. Patients' oral aspirin dose was 300 mg daily across four cycles from cycle 1 day 1.

The germline gives CDR1 LNHNV, CDR2 YYDKDF (reference sequence). Trimming removed 4 bases from V and 0 bases from J, with 15 bases in between. The CDR3 totals 17 residues. The sample consisted of PBMCs, taken after low-dose radiotherapy plus immunotherapy. The V gene is TRBV15, the J gene TRBJ2-2; D gene ambiguous. The clonotype was recovered from a female donor with ovarian cancer. CDR3 region: CATSTLIWAANTGELFF. DNA for the CDR3: TGTGCCACCAGCACACTAATCTGGGCGGCGAACACCGGGGAGCTGTTTTTT.